This T cell receptor beta chain appears in the sequencing data of a study of regulatory T cells in long-lasting Graves disease. This CDR3 contains 12 residues. V dropped 1 base and J dropped 9 bases, with 7 bases sitting between them. Time point here: newly diagnosed GD, antithyroid drugs for less than 3 months. TCR sequences were obtained from RNA taken from PBMCs. This clonotype was seen at least ten times. The TCR beta library used iRepertoire HTBI primers with Arm-PCR amplification of CDR3. In TCRdb, the multiplex PCR reads were re-called with MiXCR into one record per CDR3 protein. The data contain approximately 540,000 distinct CDR3 sequences, about 11% of them singletons. The sample was also reused in another study, on T cells in Graves' hyperthyroidism and ophthalmopathy. That paper adds: Graves' hyperthyroidism without ophthalmopathy progression within 18 months was termed stable.

The sequence derives from a woman aged 25 to 39 with Graves disease. V and J are TRBV12-3 or TRBV12-4 and TRBJ2-1; D is uncertain. The sequenced sample was peripheral blood mononuclear cells (PBMCs), obtained at new diagnosis, from a patient treated with antithyroid drugs. CDR3 protein: CASSLGFGEQFF. CDR3 DNA: TGTGCCAGCAGTTTAGGGTTTGGTGAGCAGTTCTTC.